The 5 T cell receptor beta chains below all came from one sample that was sequenced in a study of cytomegalovirus exposure and HLA in healthy donors. Primers for the PCR totalled 60 Vbeta and 13 Jbeta. Profiled with immunoSEQ multiplex PCR; TCRdb holds only in-frame clones, not every one. The repertoire holds 150,000 to 200,000 clones, with roughly 78% as singletons. The sample consisted of PBMCs. The source is a boy under 18 in good health and CMV-seronegative.

This clone occurred once. Here the CDR3 DNA reads TGCGCCAGCAGCTTGGGGGGACACAACACTGAAGCTTTCTTT. This gives the protein CASSLGGHNTEAFF. The chain is built from TRBV5-1 and TRBJ1-1, with D maybe TRBD1 (6 bases). The ends were cut back, 0 bases at V and 2 bases at J, with 8 bases in the middle. The length of the CDR3 is 14 residues. Per the germline V gene, CDR1 is SGHRS and CDR2 is YFSETQ.

DNA of the CDR3: TGTGCCAGCAGTTACTTGCGGGAGGGGAATGAGCAGTTCTTC. It is translated as CASSYLREGNEQFF. The chain is built from TRBV6-5 and TRBJ2-1; 9 nucleotides align to TRBD2. CDR1 and CDR2 from the germline V gene are MNHEY and SVGAGI. The CDR3 contains 14 residues. The J segment lost 7 bases and the V segment lost 1 base, leaving 2 bases of the junction unmatched.

This chain links TRBV5-6 with TRBJ2-1; 9 bases match TRBD2. The CDR3 totals 14 residues. Germline V gene sequence: CDR1 SGHDT, CDR2 YYEEEE. V trimming: 3 bases; J trimming: 8 bases; junction bases outside the gene matches: 6. The CDR3 nucleotides are TGTGCCAGCAGCTATAGCGGGAGTTTTGATGAGCAGTTCTTC. Its protein product is CASSYSGSFDEQFF.

This clone was counted once. The genes are TRBV11-2 and TRBJ2-7, with 9 bases matching TRBD1. The CDR3 spans 15 residues. Germline V lookup: CDR1 SGHAT, CDR2 FQNNGV. The V and J ends lost 5 bases and 1 base, in that order; junction bases with no gene match: 6. This CDR3 is CASSQRTGASYEQYF. For the CDR3, the DNA is TGTGCCAGCAGCCAGCGGACAGGGGCATCCTACGAGCAGTACTTC.

The V and J genes are TRBV27 and TRBJ1-2; D is perhaps TRBD1 (6 bases). Germline values: CDR1 MNHEY, CDR2 SMNVEV (reference sequence). The length of the CDR3 is 16 residues. Deletions cut 4 bases from V and 2 bases from J, with 17 bases between. The DNA for the CDR3 is TGTGCCAGCAGTTCACGCACGGACAGTTCCAACTATGGCTACACCTTC. The encoded protein is CASSSRTDSSNYGYTF.